This TCR beta chain stems from a study of blood T cell repertoires in COVID-19. Per germline, CDR1 MNHNS and CDR2 SASEGT. CDR3 length equals 14 residues. V shed 0 bases and J shed 7 bases, with 10 bases lying between them. The table came from immunoSEQ multiplex PCR; TCRdb's copy has only in-frame clones and leaves some out. The sample has some 100,000 clones, 89% seen once. This clone has a handful of counts. The TCR originated in a woman in her seventies with acute or convalescent COVID-19. Sequenced input: peripheral blood. The chain is built from TRBV6-1 and TRBJ1-5; D is possibly TRBD1 (5 bases). Written as DNA, the CDR3 is TGTGCCAGCAGTGAAGCCGGGGGATGGCAGCCCCAGCATTTT. Its translation is CASSEAGGWQPQHF.